Each of the 30 T cell receptor beta chains below was sequenced from the same sample in a study of shared clonotypes between healthy human individuals (dated by TCRdb to 2020 to 2022). Library prep was done by the immunoSEQ multiplex PCR assay. TCRdb carries this immuneACCESS record with in-frame sequences only. Its versions omit some clonotypes, under half of them owing to an unresolved V gene in the studies checked, with the rest unexplained. A total of about 1.5 million clones appear in this sample, 95% to 99% of them only once. Together, the top ten hold about 0.45% of the sample. Sequences were obtained from naive CD4+ T cells sorted from blood. The sample's cell subset or site label is to be understood as: CD45RA+ positively selected. These receptors originate from a young man in good health.

Regarding this clone: Its ends do not fully match the called genes, so a read error is possible. Additional DNA sequences in this sample encode the identical CDR3. The CDR3 here is CASSLGQGPYEQYF. The CDR3 DNA is TGTGCCAGCAGTTTGGGACAGGGCCCCTACGAGCAGTACTTC. The chain is built from TRBV5-5 and TRBJ2-7; TRBD1 matches 9 bases. The CDR3 consists of 14 residues. The germline V gene encodes CDR1 SGHKS and CDR2 YYEKEE (reference sequence).

The chain carries TRBV6-5 and TRBJ1-5; 7 bases align to TRBD1. The CDR3 is 14 amino acids. Trimming cost V 6 bases and J 3 bases; bases outside gene matches: 5. Germline V gene data show CDR1 as MNHEY and CDR2 as SVGAGI. CDR3 bases: TGTGCCAGCAGCCCGACAGGGAACAATCAGCCCCAGCATTTT. Translated, it gives CASSPTGNNQPQHF.

The rearrangement joins TRBV7-2 to TRBJ2-7; D may be TRBD2 (6 bases). This CDR3 region has 15 residues. Trimming left V 5 bases short and J 6 bases short, with 20 bases between. Germline loops: CDR1 SGHTA, CDR2 FQGNSA. CDR3 sequence: CASSTDRGSRGEQYF. The CDR3 coding sequence is TGTGCCAGCAGCACAGACCGGGGGTCGAGGGGCGAGCAGTACTTC.

V and J are TRBV10-1 and TRBJ2-7; D may be TRBD1 (5 bases). Germline V gene lookup returns CDR1 WNHNN and CDR2 SYGVQD (reference sequence). Trimming pared 0 bases from V and 0 bases from J, leaving 18 bases between. The length of the CDR3 is 18 residues. CDR3 residues: CASSESRAGLAPSYEQYF. The CDR3 nucleotides are TGCGCCAGCAGTGAGTCGAGAGCAGGGCTTGCGCCCTCCTACGAGCAGTACTTC.

This clone was observed a single time. The gene calls are TRBV6-1 and TRBJ2-2; D possibly uses TRBD1 or TRBD2 (5 bases each). This CDR3 region has 14 residues. Germline V gene sequence: CDR1 MNHNS, CDR2 SASEGT. Trimming removed 7 bases at V and 3 bases at J, with 12 bases between. Here the CDR3 reads CASIRRGHTGELFF. DNA of the CDR3: TGTGCCAGCATAAGAAGGGGACACACCGGGGAGCTGTTTTTT.

As regards this clone: This sample includes further DNA sequences coding for the same CDR3. This rearrangement joins TRBV29-1 to TRBJ2-7; 7 bases are a match to TRBD1. The V segment lost 1 base and the J segment 4 bases; nucleotides outside the gene matches: 4. Germline CDR1 and CDR2: SQVTM and ANQGSEA. This CDR3 is 13 amino acids long. The CDR3 bases are TGCAGCGTTGAAGGGACAGGAGGTTACGAGCAGTACTTC. Protein product: CSVEGTGGYEQYF.

The V gene is TRBV6-1, the J gene TRBJ2-7; D uncertain. Germline V gene sequence: CDR1 MNHNS, CDR2 SASEGT. The CDR3 totals 14 residues. V lost 2 bases, J lost 5 bases, and 13 bases lay in between. In DNA form, the CDR3 reads TGTGCCAGCAGTGAAAGCTGGCGTCTTGACGAGCAGTACTTC. Amino acids: CASSESWRLDEQYF.

The chain has TRBV7-9 and TRBJ2-3; possibly TRBD1 or TRBD2 for D (6 bases each). With 7 bases removed from V and 0 bases from J, the gap between germline ends came to 14 bases. Germline V gene lookup returns CDR1 SEHNR and CDR2 FQNEAQ (reference sequence). CDR3 size: 15 residues. DNA for the CDR3: TGTGCCAGCAACACCATAGGGGGGAGCACAGATACGCAGTATTTT. Amino acids: CASNTIGGSTDTQYF.

This chain links TRBV6-5 with TRBJ1-3; D is unresolved. In germline, CDR1 is MNHEY, CDR2 SVGAGI. The CDR3 loop spans 15 amino acids. Trimming pared 5 bases from V and 0 bases from J, leaving 11 bases between. As DNA, the CDR3 is TGTGCCAGCAGTAAGGCCTTAACCTCTGGAAACACCATATATTTT. It translates to CASSKALTSGNTIYF.

The count of this clone is one. The chain has TRBV7-2 and TRBJ1-3; unclear D gene. CDR3 length: 17 residues. Trimming removed 3 bases at V and 10 bases at J, with 25 bases between. Germline values: CDR1 SGHTA, CDR2 FQGNSA. The CDR3, as DNA: TGTGCCAGCAGCTTCCTTTCCCTTCAACTCCAATATAGTACCATATATTTT. Translation gives CASSFLSLQLQYSTIYF.

The CDR3 DNA follows: TGTGCCACGAAAACAGGGGAGGCCTCCTACGAGCAGTACTTC. Its protein product is CATKTGEASYEQYF. V gene TRBV7-8 combines with J gene TRBJ2-7, with D perhaps matching TRBD1 (7 bases). The CDR3 is 14 amino acids. V lost 10 bases and J 0 bases, leaving 16 bases between the germline ends. Germline V CDR1 and CDR2: SGHVS, FQNEAQ.

The chain combines TRBV6-1 with TRBJ1-1; the D gene is possibly TRBD1 (6 bases). The V end lost 3 bases, the J end lost 4 bases, and 12 bases lay between the germline ends. Germline CDR1 is MNHNS and CDR2 is SASEGT. The CDR3 sequence is 14 residues long. CDR3 in amino acids: CASSELTGFTEAFF. The CDR3 region has the DNA TGTGCCAGCAGTGAGCTAACAGGGTTCACTGAAGCTTTCTTT.

The chain has TRBV4-1 and TRBJ2-5; 9 nucleotides agree with TRBD1. With V trimmed by 1 base and J by 4 bases, 4 bases remained unmatched. Germline CDR1 reads MGHRA; CDR2 reads YSYEKL. This CDR3 contains 15 residues. CDR3 loop: CASSQGTGVGETQYF. CDR3 nucleotide sequence: TGCGCCAGCAGCCAAGGGACAGGGGTCGGAGAGACCCAGTACTTC.

V and J are TRBV28 and TRBJ1-2, with TRBD1 matching 8 bases. This CDR3 region has 16 residues. J lost 5 bases, V lost 6 bases, and 14 bases had no gene match. From germline, CDR1 is MDHEN and CDR2 SYDVKM. CDR3: CASSEGTGVFGYGYTF. The CDR3 DNA reads as TGTGCCAGCAGCGAGGGGACAGGTGTTTTTGGGTATGGCTACACCTTC.

The J gene is TRBJ2-3, the V gene TRBV9, with 10 bases fitting TRBD2. J lost 6 bases, V lost 0 bases, and 7 bases had no gene match. CDR1 is SGDLS, CDR2 YYNGEE, per germline. The CDR3 consists of 16 residues. The CDR3 protein is CASSVVSGRGQDTQYF. Here the CDR3 DNA reads TGTGCCAGCAGCGTAGTAAGCGGGAGGGGGCAGGATACGCAGTATTTT.

This sequence joins TRBV5-1 and TRBJ2-7, with 9 nucleotides matching TRBD2. This CDR3 comprises 15 residues. CDR1 SGHRS and CDR2 YFSETQ come from the germline V gene. The V gene end was trimmed by 2 bases and the J gene end by 5 bases; junction bases not matched to a gene: 8. The CDR3: CASSFTAGGPDEQYF. The CDR3 region has the DNA TGCGCCAGCAGCTTTACGGCGGGAGGGCCTGACGAGCAGTACTTC.

The chain joins TRBV7-2 to TRBJ1-5; D possibly corresponds to TRBD1 (5 bases). The V end lost 8 bases, the J end lost 3 bases, and 11 bases lay between the germline ends. From germline, CDR1 is SGHTA and CDR2 FQGNSA. This CDR3 has 13 residues. CDR3 sequence reads: CASASGPNQPQHF. The CDR3 DNA reads as TGTGCCAGCGCCTCGGGGCCCAATCAGCCCCAGCATTTT.

The chain uses TRBV19 and TRBJ2-2; D is uncertain. The germline V gene has CDR1 LNHDA and CDR2 SQIVND (reference sequence). The CDR3 length is 11 residues. Trimming took 3 bases from V and 6 from J, leaving 2 bases between them. As DNA, the CDR3 is TGTGCCAGTAGTATTTCCGGGGAGCTGTTTTTT. Translated, it gives CASSISGELFF.

The chain joins TRBV2 to TRBJ2-6, with unresolved D. This CDR3 has 16 amino acids. The V gene's germline CDR1 is SNHLY and CDR2 FYNNEI. V was shortened by 4 bases and J by 0 bases, with 10 bases between the two germline ends. The CDR3 DNA sequence: TGTGCCAGCAGTGGAGACATCGCCTCTGGGGCCAACGTCCTGACTTTC. Amino acid sequence: CASSGDIASGANVLTF.

CDR3 sequence reads: CASRRITGELFF. CDR3 nucleotides: TGTGCCAGCAGAAGGATCACCGGGGAGCTGTTTTTT. The genes are TRBV2 and TRBJ2-2; no firm D call. The germline gives CDR1 SNHLY, CDR2 FYNNEI. This CDR3 region has 12 residues. V lost 6 bases and J lost 4, with 6 bases in between.

This sequence joins TRBV18 and TRBJ2-5, with D perhaps TRBD2 (6 bases). The CDR3 length is 14 residues. Per the germline V gene, CDR1 is KGHSH and CDR2 is LQKENI. Trimming stripped 3 bases from V and 5 bases from J, with 13 bases between. CDR3 coding DNA: TGTGCCAGCTCACCCCGACTAGTTGAGGAGACCCAGTACTTC. This codes for CASSPRLVEETQYF.

This clone was counted between two and nine times. This chain links TRBV28 with TRBJ1-2; D call uncertain. The CDR3 has 11 residues. The V gene lost 8 bases and the J gene lost 3 bases, with 7 bases spanning the gap. Per the germline V gene, CDR1 is MDHEN and CDR2 is SYDVKM. The CDR3 bases are TGTGCCAGCGAGTTCGACTATGGCTACACCTTC. Protein sequence: CASEFDYGYTF.

The rearrangement joins TRBV4-1 to TRBJ2-7, with D possibly matching TRBD2 (6 bases). The germline V gene has CDR1 MGHRA and CDR2 YSYEKL. V was trimmed by 1 base and J by 2 bases, leaving 24 bases between them. This CDR3 spans 19 amino acids. This CDR3 is CASSQVDARGGHPPYEQYF. The CDR3 DNA is TGCGCCAGCAGCCAAGTGGACGCGCGGGGAGGCCACCCGCCCTACGAGCAGTACTTC.

The chain links TRBV7-2 to TRBJ2-5, with D tentatively TRBD1 or TRBD2 (6 bases each). CDR3 length: 14 amino acids. Trimming took off 5 bases at V and 5 bases at J, with 15 bases between the two ends. Germline assignment: CDR1 SGHTA and CDR2 FQGNSA. CDR3 coding DNA: TGTGCCAGCAGCACGGGGGCAGGACCGGAGACCCAGTACTTC. Translation gives CASSTGAGPETQYF.

This clone has a single count. This chain joins TRBV28 and TRBJ2-7, with D perhaps TRBD1 or TRBD2 (5 bases each). The CDR3 is 11 residues long. The germline V gene encodes CDR1 MDHEN and CDR2 SYDVKM. V was trimmed by 5 bases and J by 10 bases, leaving 12 bases between them. The CDR3 DNA reads as TGTGCCAGCAGTCCGAGGGGCAAACAGTACTTC. Amino acid sequence: CASSPRGKQYF.

This chain joins TRBV7-2 and TRBJ2-7; D is ambiguous. The CDR3 is 12 amino acids. Trimming stripped 5 bases from V and 5 bases from J, with 10 bases between. The germline V gene encodes CDR1 SGHTA and CDR2 FQGNSA. This CDR3 reads CASSPPNNEQYF. The DNA of the CDR3 is TGTGCCAGCAGCCCCCCTAACAACGAGCAGTACTTC.

CDR3: CASSQGHDNEQFF. The CDR3 bases are TGTGCCAGCAGCCAGGGACACGACAATGAGCAGTTCTTC. This chain connects TRBV9 to TRBJ2-1; TRBD1 is a possible D gene (6 bases). Germline lookup yields CDR1 SGDLS and CDR2 YYNGEE. Trimming shortened V by 4 bases and J by 5 bases, and 10 bases separated the two germline ends. The CDR3 spans 13 residues.

This clone was observed a single time. This sequence joins TRBV5-1 and TRBJ1-6; possible D gene TRBD1, 5 bases. Per germline, CDR1 SGHRS and CDR2 YFSETQ. Trimming took 0 bases from V and 9 from J, leaving 13 bases between them. CDR3 size: 15 residues. CDR3 coding DNA: TGCGCCAGCAGCTTGGCGGGGGTCCAGGGTTCACCCCTCCACTTT. Translating it yields CASSLAGVQGSPLHF.

V and J are TRBV29-1 and TRBJ2-7, with D maybe TRBD2 (5 bases). The length of the CDR3 is 11 residues. In germline, CDR1 is SQVTM, CDR2 ANQGSEA. Between the trimmed V and J ends, which lost 2 bases and 4 bases, there was a span of 6 bases. The CDR3 region is CSVEREYEQYF. CDR3 bases: TGCAGCGTTGAAAGGGAGTACGAGCAGTACTTC.

The chain is built from TRBV5-1 and TRBJ1-1, with D possibly being TRBD1 (5 bases). Germline CDR1 reads SGHRS; CDR2 reads YFSETQ. V was trimmed by 1 base and J by 8 bases, leaving 15 bases between them. There are 14 residues in the CDR3. The CDR3 nucleotides read TGCGCCAGCAGCTTGTTTGGGACTGGTGAGGAAGCTTTCTTT. Translated: CASSLFGTGEEAFF.